This T cell receptor (beta chain) was sequenced in a study of cytomegalovirus exposure and HLA in healthy donors. Germline CDR1 and CDR2: LNHDA and SQIVND (reference sequence). The CDR3 has 14 amino acids. With 3 bases clipped from V and 4 bases from J, the junction kept 3 bases outside the gene matches. Amplification used 60 Vbeta primers and 13 Jbeta primers. Repertoires were generated with immunoSEQ multiplex PCR, while TCRdb's copy carries only in-frame clones and drops some. In the table there are some 200,000 clones, around 86% of which are singletons. The specimen was PBMCs. The sequence was obtained from a woman in her forties or fifties in good health and CMV-seropositive. This chain connects TRBV19 to TRBJ1-5; 7 bases align to TRBD1. CDR3 nucleotide sequence: TGTGCCAGTAGTATTCAGGGGGTGAATCAGCCCCAGCATTTT. It is translated as CASSIQGVNQPQHF.